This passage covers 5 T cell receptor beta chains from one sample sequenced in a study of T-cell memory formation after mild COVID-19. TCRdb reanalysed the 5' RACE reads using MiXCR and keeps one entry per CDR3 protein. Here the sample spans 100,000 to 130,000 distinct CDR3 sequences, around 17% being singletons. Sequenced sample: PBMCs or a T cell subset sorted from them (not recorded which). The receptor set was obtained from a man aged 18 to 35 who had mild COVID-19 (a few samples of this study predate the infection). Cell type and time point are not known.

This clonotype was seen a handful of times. The CDR3 region has the DNA TGCGCCAGCAGCCAAGATCCTCGCGGGACAGGGGACGAAAAACTGTTTTTT. It encodes CASSQDPRGTGDEKLFF. The V gene is TRBV4-3, the J gene TRBJ1-4, with 10 bases identical to TRBD1. Germline CDR1 LGHNA, CDR2 YSLEER. The CDR3 is 17 amino acids. The V gene end was trimmed by 0 bases and the J gene end by 8 bases; junction bases not matched to a gene: 9.

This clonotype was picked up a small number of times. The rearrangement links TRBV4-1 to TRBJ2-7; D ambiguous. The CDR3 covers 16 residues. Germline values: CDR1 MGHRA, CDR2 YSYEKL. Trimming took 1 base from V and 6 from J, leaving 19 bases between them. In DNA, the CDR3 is TGCGCCAGCAGCCAAGGGCTCTCTTTGCAGTTTCTCGAGCAGTACTTC. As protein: CASSQGLSLQFLEQYF.

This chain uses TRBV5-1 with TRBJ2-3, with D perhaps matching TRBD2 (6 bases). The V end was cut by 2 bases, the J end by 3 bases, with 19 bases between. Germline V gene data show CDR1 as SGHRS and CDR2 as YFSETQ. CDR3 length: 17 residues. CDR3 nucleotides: TGCGCCAGCAGCTTAACCCCCGTACGGGGGAAGACAGATACGCAGTATTTT. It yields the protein CASSLTPVRGKTDTQYF.

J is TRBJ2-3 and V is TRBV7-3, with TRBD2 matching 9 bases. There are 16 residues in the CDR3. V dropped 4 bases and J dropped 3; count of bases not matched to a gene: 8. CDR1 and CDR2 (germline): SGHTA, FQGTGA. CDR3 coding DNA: TGTGCCAGCAGCTCAACTGGTAGCGGGGGAACAGATACGCAGTATTTT. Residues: CASSSTGSGGTDTQYF.

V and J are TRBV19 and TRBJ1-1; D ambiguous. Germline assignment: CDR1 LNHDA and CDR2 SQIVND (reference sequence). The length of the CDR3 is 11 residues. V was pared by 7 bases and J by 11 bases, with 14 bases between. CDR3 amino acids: CASTFSGEAFF. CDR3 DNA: TGTGCCAGTACGTTTTCGGGAGAGGCTTTCTTT.